A single TCR beta chain is shown here with its context. Those enrolled in Seattle joined during active infection and were followed longitudinally afterward. This entry belongs to a study of blood T cell repertoires in COVID-19. In the study overall: Samples came from the United States, Italy and Spain, spanning acute and convalescent COVID-19. The cDNA or gDNA used as material had been derived from T cells, B-cell-depleted T cells, or PBMCs.

Germline loops: CDR1 SGHRS, CDR2 YFSETQ. CDR3 length: 16 amino acids. V dropped 0 bases and J dropped 6; count of bases not matched to a gene: 10. Original analysis: Reference gene primer amplification in the assay estimated nucleated cell counts. Here immunoSEQ multiplex PCR was the method, and the copy in TCRdb shows in-frame clones only, minus some. D and trimming come from the DNA, and the V and J calls and clone size come from that table. This sample has around 50,000 clones, with approximately 93% found just once. The source of this sequence is a man in his sixties with COVID-19, enrolled during active disease. The chain employs TRBV5-1 and TRBJ2-7, with TRBD1 matching 9 bases. Sequences were obtained from peripheral blood. The CDR3 is CASSLAGTGKLREQYF. The DNA for the CDR3 is TGCGCCAGCAGCTTGGCCGGGACAGGGAAGCTACGCGAGCAGTACTTC. The whole variable domain, remainder taken from reference TRBV5-1 and TRBJ2-7, is KAGVTQTPRYLIKTRGQQVTLSCSPISGHRSVSWYQQTPGQGLQFLFEYFSETQRNKGNFPGRFSGRQFSNSRSEMNVSTLELGDSALYLCASSLAGTGKLREQYFGPGTRLTVT.